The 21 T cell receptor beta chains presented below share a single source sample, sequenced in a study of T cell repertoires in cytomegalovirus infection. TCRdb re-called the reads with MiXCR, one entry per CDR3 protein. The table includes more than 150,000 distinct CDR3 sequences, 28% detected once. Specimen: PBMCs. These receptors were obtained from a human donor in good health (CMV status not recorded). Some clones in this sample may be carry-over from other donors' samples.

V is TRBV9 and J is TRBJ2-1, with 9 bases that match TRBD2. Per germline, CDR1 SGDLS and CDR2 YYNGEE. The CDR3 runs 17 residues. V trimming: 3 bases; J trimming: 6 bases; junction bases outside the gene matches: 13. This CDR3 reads CASSATLRGGGLNEQFF. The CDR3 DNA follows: TGTGCCAGCAGCGCAACCCTTCGCGGGGGGGGTCTCAATGAGCAGTTCTTC.

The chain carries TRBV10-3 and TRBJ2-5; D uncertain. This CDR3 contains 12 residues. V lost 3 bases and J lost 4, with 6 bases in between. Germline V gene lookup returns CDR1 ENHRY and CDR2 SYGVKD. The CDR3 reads CAISDLGETQYF. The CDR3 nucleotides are TGTGCCATCAGTGACTTGGGAGAGACCCAGTACTTC.

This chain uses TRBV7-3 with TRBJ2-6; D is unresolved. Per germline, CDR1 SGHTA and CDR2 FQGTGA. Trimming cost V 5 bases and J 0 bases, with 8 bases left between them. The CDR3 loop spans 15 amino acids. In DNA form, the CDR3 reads TGTGCCAGCAGCGTGACACACTCTGGGGCCAACGTCCTGACTTTC. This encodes CASSVTHSGANVLTF. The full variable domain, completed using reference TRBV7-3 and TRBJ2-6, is GAGVSQTPSNKVTEKGKYVELRCDPISGHTALYWYRQSLGQGPEFLIYFQGTGAADDSGLPNDRFFAVRPEGSVSTLKIQRTERGDSAVYLCASSVTHSGANVLTFGAGSRLTVL.

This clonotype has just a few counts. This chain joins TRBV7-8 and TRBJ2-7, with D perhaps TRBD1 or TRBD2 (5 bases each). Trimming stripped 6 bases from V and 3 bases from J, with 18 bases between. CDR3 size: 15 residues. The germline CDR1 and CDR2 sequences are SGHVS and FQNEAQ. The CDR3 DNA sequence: TGTGCCAGCAGTCTATTGGGACCACCCGACTACGAGCAGTACTTC. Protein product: CASSLLGPPDYEQYF.

CDR3 sequence reads: CASNTYRVGANVLTF. As DNA, the CDR3 is TGTGCCAGCAATACTTACAGGGTCGGGGCCAACGTCCTGACTTTC. V is TRBV12-3 or TRBV12-4 and J is TRBJ2-6; TRBD1 might be the D (6 bases). Trimming cost V 7 bases and J 4 bases, with 14 bases left between them. The CDR3 totals 15 residues.

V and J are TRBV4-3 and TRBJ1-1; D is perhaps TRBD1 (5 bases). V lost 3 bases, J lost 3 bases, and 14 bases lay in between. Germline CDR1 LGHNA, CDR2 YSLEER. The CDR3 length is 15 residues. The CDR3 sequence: CASSQATDLHTEAFF. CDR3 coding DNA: TGCGCCAGCAGCCAGGCGACAGACCTTCACACTGAAGCTTTCTTT.

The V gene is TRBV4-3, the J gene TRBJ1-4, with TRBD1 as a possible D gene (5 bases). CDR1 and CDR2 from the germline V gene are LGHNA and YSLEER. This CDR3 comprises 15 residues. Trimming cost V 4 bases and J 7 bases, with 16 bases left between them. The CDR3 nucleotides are TGCGCCAGCAGCCGGTACGAGGGGTTCGGTGAAAAACTGTTTTTT. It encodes CASSRYEGFGEKLFF.

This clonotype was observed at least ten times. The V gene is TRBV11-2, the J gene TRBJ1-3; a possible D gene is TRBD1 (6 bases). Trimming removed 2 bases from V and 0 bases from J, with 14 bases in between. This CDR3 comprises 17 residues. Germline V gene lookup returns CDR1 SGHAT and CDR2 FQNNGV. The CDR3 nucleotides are TGTGCCAGCAGCTTACACGGGACAAGACGCTCTGGAAACACCATATATTTT. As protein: CASSLHGTRRSGNTIYF.

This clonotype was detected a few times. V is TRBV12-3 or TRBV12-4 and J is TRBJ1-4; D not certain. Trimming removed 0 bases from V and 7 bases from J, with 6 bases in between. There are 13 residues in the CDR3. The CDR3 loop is CASSLALSEKLFF. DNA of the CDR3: TGTGCCAGCAGTTTAGCGCTGAGTGAAAAACTGTTTTTT.

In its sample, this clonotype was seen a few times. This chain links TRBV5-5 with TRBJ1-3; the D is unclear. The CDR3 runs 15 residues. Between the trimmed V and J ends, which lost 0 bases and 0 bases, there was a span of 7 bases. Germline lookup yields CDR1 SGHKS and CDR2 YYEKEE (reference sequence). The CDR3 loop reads CASSLEGPSGNTIYF. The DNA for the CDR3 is TGTGCCAGCAGCTTGGAAGGGCCCTCTGGAAACACCATATATTTT.

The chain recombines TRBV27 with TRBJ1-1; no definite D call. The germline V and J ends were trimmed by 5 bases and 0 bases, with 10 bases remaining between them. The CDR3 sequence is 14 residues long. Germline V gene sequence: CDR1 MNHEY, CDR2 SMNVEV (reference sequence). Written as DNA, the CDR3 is TGTGCCAGCAGTCTCGAGGGTGTGAACACTGAAGCTTTCTTT. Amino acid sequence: CASSLEGVNTEAFF.

The chain's CDR3 is CASSIVSQPQHF. The CDR3 DNA reads as TGTGCCAGTAGTATAGTGAGCCAGCCCCAGCATTTT. The J gene is TRBJ1-5, the V gene TRBV19; D unclear. The germline gives CDR1 LNHDA, CDR2 SQIVND (reference sequence). With 1 base removed from V and 7 bases from J, the gap between germline ends came to 5 bases. The CDR3 is 12 residues long.

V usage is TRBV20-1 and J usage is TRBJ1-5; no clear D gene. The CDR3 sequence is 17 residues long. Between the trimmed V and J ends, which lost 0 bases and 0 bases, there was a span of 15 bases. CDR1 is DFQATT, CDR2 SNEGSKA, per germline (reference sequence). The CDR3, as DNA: TGCAGTGCTAGAGATAATAAAGGCAGCCTTAGCAATCAGCCCCAGCATTTT. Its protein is CSARDNKGSLSNQPQHF.

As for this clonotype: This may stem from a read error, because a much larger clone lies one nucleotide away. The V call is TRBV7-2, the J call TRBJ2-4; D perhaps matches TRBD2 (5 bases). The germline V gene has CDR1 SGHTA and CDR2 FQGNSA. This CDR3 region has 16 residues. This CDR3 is CASSPGLRSGKNILYF. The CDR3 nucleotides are TGTGCCAGCAGCCCGGGCCTCCGAAGCGGCAAAAACATTCTGTACTTC. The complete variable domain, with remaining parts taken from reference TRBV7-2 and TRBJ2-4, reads GAGVSQSPSNKVTEKGKDVELRCDPISGHTALYWYRQSLGQGLEFLIYFQGNSAPDKSGLPSDRFSAERTGGSVSTLTIQRTQQEDSAVYLCASSPGLRSGKNILYFGAGTRLSVL.

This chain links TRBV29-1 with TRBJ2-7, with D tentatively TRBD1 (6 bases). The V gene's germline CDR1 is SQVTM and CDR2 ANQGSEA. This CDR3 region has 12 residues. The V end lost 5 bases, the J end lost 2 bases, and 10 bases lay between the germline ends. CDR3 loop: CSVRTVAYEQYF. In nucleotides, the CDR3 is TGCAGCGTTAGGACAGTGGCCTACGAGCAGTACTTC.

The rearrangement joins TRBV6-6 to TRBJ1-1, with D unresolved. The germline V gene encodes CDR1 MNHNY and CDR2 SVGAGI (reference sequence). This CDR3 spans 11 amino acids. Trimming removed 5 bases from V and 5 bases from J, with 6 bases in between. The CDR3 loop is CASSVQTEAFF. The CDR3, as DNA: TGTGCCAGCAGTGTCCAAACTGAAGCTTTCTTT.

CDR3 DNA: TGTGCCAGCAGTTTGGGTCTCGCCACCTTATACGAGCAGTACTTC. It specifies CASSLGLATLYEQYF. V usage is TRBV6-1 and J usage is TRBJ2-7; D is unclear. V was cut by 5 bases and J by 4 bases, with 18 bases left in between. Germline CDR1 is MNHNS and CDR2 is SASEGT. The CDR3 is 15 amino acids.

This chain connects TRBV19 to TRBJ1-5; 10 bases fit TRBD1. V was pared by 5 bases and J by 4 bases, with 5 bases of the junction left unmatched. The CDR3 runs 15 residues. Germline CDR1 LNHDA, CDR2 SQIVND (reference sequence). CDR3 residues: CASSAGTGANQPQHF. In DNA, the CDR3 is TGTGCCAGTAGTGCTGGGACAGGGGCTAATCAGCCCCAGCATTTT.

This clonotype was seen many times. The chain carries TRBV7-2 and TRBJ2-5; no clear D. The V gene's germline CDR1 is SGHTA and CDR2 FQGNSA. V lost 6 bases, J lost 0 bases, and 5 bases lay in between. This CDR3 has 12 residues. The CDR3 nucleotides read TGTGCCAGCAGTCCCTACCAAGAGACCCAGTACTTC. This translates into CASSPYQETQYF.

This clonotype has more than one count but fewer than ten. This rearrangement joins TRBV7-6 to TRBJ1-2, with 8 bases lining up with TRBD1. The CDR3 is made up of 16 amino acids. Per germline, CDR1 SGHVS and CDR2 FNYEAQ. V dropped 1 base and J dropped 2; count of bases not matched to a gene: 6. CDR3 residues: CASSLGRDRLNYGYTF. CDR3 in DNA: TGTGCCAGCAGCTTAGGTCGGGACAGGTTGAACTATGGCTACACCTTC.

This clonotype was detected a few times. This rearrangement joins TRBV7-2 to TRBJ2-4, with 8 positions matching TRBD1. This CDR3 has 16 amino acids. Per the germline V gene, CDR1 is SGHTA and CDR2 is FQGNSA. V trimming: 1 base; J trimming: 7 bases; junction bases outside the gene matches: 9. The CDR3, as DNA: TGTGCCAGCAGCTTAGTAGGGCAGGGGGCGAGGAACATTCAGTACTTC. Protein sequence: CASSLVGQGARNIQYF.